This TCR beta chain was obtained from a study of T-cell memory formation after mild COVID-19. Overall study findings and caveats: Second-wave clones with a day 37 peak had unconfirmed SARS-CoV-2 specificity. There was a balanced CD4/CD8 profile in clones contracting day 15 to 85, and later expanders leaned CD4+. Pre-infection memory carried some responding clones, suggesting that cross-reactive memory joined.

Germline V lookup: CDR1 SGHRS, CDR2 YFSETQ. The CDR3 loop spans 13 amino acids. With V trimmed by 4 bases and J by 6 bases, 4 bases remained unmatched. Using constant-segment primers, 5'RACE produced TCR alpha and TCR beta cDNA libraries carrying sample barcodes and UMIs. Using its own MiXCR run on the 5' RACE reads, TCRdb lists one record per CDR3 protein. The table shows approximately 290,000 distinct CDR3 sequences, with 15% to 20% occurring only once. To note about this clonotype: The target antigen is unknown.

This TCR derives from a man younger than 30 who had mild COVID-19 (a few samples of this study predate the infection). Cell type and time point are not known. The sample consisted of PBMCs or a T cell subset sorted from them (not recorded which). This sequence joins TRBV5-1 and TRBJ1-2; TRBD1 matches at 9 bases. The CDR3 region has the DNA TGCGCCAGCAGCCCTGGGACAGGGCATGGCTACACCTTC. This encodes CASSPGTGHGYTF.